Listed below are T cell receptor beta chains from one sample, sequenced in a study of blood T cell repertoires in COVID-19. Sequencing used immunoSEQ multiplex PCR; TCRdb keeps in-frame clones, though not all of them. This sample has under 200,000 clones, with approximately 80% found just once. Sequencing was done on a sample of peripheral blood. These receptor sequences come from a human donor in a cohort sampled during active COVID-19. The CDR3 runs from the conserved cysteine through the conserved F or W. Fields, in order: CDR3 DNA, CDR3 protein, D gene, clone size, J gene, V gene. A D gene is named only where the DNA matches it firmly. For some rows the clone size is stated as once, few or many, or as a class when expanded; others skip it.

CDR3nt: TGTGCCAGCAGTTTTGGCTTTGGGACAGCGTCCTACGAGCAGTACTTC; CDR3aa: CASSFGFGTASYEQYF; d_gene: TRBD1; abundance: once; j_gene: TRBJ2-7; v_gene: TRBV28
CDR3nt: TGTGCCAGCACCCCGTGGTGGGAGGAAGAGACCCAGTACTTC; CDR3aa: CASTPWWEEETQYF; d_gene: NA; abundance: NA; j_gene: TRBJ2-5; v_gene: TRBV6-2/TRBV6-3
CDR3nt: TGTGCCAGCAGTCGGGAGATGACGGGGGCCAACGTCCTGACTTTC; CDR3aa: CASSREMTGANVLTF; d_gene: NA; abundance: NA; j_gene: TRBJ2-6; v_gene: TRBV4-2
CDR3nt: TGTGCCAGCAGCAAAAGGGGTAATCTCATGGAGACCCAGTACTTC; CDR3aa: CASSKRGNLMETQYF; d_gene: NA; abundance: NA; j_gene: TRBJ2-5; v_gene: TRBV21-1
CDR3nt: TGTGCCAGCACCTCCCCCCCGCGGGGAGAGCAGTACTTC; CDR3aa: CASTSPPRGEQYF; d_gene: NA; abundance: NA; j_gene: TRBJ2-7; v_gene: TRBV7-2
CDR3nt: TGTGCCAGCAGCTACGGCGGGGCCCGTGGGGGCTACACCTTC; CDR3aa: CASSYGGARGGYTF; d_gene: NA; abundance: NA; j_gene: TRBJ1-2; v_gene: TRBV6-5
CDR3nt: TGCGCCAGCAGCCAAGATAATCCGGGACAGATATTAGATACGCAGTATTTT; CDR3aa: CASSQDNPGQILDTQYF; d_gene: TRBD1; abundance: NA; j_gene: TRBJ2-3; v_gene: TRBV4-3
CDR3nt: TGTGCCAGCCCCACCGACAGGAGGTATGGCTACACCTTC; CDR3aa: CASPTDRRYGYTF; d_gene: NA; abundance: NA; j_gene: TRBJ1-2; v_gene: TRBV2
CDR3nt: TGTGCCAGCAGCACCTGGACAGGGGGAGAAGATACGCAGTATTTT; CDR3aa: CASSTWTGGEDTQYF; d_gene: TRBD1; abundance: NA; j_gene: TRBJ2-3; v_gene: TRBV7-9
CDR3nt: TGTGCCAGCAGCTTAGATCCGGGACAGGACTATGGCTACACCTTC; CDR3aa: CASSLDPGQDYGYTF; d_gene: TRBD1; abundance: once; j_gene: TRBJ1-2; v_gene: TRBV7-9
CDR3nt: TGTGCCAGCACGTCGGGGGGTTCCCTCTATGGCTACACCTTC; CDR3aa: CASTSGGSLYGYTF; d_gene: NA; abundance: once; j_gene: TRBJ1-2; v_gene: TRBV28
CDR3nt: TGTGCCAGCAGCCTCGGGACAAGCCTATCCTACGAGCAGTACTTC; CDR3aa: CASSLGTSLSYEQYF; d_gene: NA; abundance: NA; j_gene: TRBJ2-7; v_gene: TRBV7-6
CDR3nt: TGTGCCAGCAGGGAACGACAGGGGCCCACTGAAGCTTTCTTT; CDR3aa: CASRERQGPTEAFF; d_gene: TRBD1; abundance: NA; j_gene: TRBJ1-1; v_gene: TRBV2
CDR3nt: TGCGCCAGCAGCCTACAATGGGCGAACACTGAAGCTTTCTTT; CDR3aa: CASSLQWANTEAFF; d_gene: NA; abundance: NA; j_gene: TRBJ1-1; v_gene: TRBV4-3
CDR3nt: TGTGCCAGCAGTTTAGCAACAGGGTATTACGAGCAGTACTTC; CDR3aa: CASSLATGYYEQYF; d_gene: NA; abundance: NA; j_gene: TRBJ2-7; v_gene: TRBV28
CDR3nt: TGTGCCAGCAGCTTACAAGCGACTAGCGGGGACGAGCAGTACTTC; CDR3aa: CASSLQATSGDEQYF; d_gene: TRBD2; abundance: NA; j_gene: TRBJ2-7; v_gene: TRBV7-3
CDR3nt: TGTGCCAGCAGATCTAGCGGGGGCCAAGAGACCCAGTACTTC; CDR3aa: CASRSSGGQETQYF; d_gene: TRBD2; abundance: NA; j_gene: TRBJ2-5; v_gene: TRBV25-1
CDR3nt: TGTGCCAGCACGGGACAGGGCATCTCTGGGGCCAACGTCCTGACTTTC; CDR3aa: CASTGQGISGANVLTF; d_gene: TRBD1; abundance: NA; j_gene: TRBJ2-6; v_gene: TRBV19
CDR3nt: TGTGCCAGCAGCTTCCGGGAGAACACCGGGGAGCTGTTTTTT; CDR3aa: CASSFRENTGELFF; d_gene: NA; abundance: NA; j_gene: TRBJ2-2; v_gene: TRBV11-3
CDR3nt: TGTGCCAGCAGTTTTCGGGACAGGGGATCCTACGAGCAGTACTTC; CDR3aa: CASSFRDRGSYEQYF; d_gene: TRBD1; abundance: once; j_gene: TRBJ2-7; v_gene: TRBV28
CDR3nt: TGTGCCAGCAGAAAAGGGTCTAGCGGTACGGATACGCAGTATTTT; CDR3aa: CASRKGSSGTDTQYF; d_gene: TRBD2; abundance: few; j_gene: TRBJ2-3; v_gene: TRBV6-5
CDR3nt: TGTGCCAGCAGCCCAGACAGGCAGGGCTACACCTTC; CDR3aa: CASSPDRQGYTF; d_gene: NA; abundance: NA; j_gene: TRBJ1-2; v_gene: TRBV6-2/TRBV6-3
CDR3nt: TGTGCCAGCAGTTACTCGGGACAGGGCTCGACCTATGGCTACACCTTC; CDR3aa: CASSYSGQGSTYGYTF; d_gene: TRBD1; abundance: NA; j_gene: TRBJ1-2; v_gene: TRBV6-6
CDR3nt: TGCGCCAGCAGCCGGACGGACCTAGCCTATGGAAACACCATATATTTT; CDR3aa: CASSRTDLAYGNTIYF; d_gene: NA; abundance: NA; j_gene: TRBJ1-3; v_gene: TRBV4-1
CDR3nt: TGTGCGCCACAACCTACTGGAGAGGTTGATAGCAATCAGCCCCAGCATTTT; CDR3aa: CAPQPTGEVDSNQPQHF; d_gene: NA; abundance: once; j_gene: TRBJ1-5; v_gene: TRBV30
CDR3nt: TGTGCCAGCAGCCAAGGCAACGGTAGGGGGCAGTTCTTC; CDR3aa: CASSQGNGRGQFF; d_gene: NA; abundance: NA; j_gene: TRBJ2-1; v_gene: TRBV3-1/TRBV3-2
CDR3nt: TGTGCCAGCAGCCAGGCAGGGGAAAGAGATAATTCACCCCTCCACTTT; CDR3aa: CASSQAGERDNSPLHF; d_gene: NA; abundance: NA; j_gene: TRBJ1-6; v_gene: TRBV9
CDR3nt: TGTGCCAGCAGTCAATACTGGGGCCCAAGAGGCTACACCTTC; CDR3aa: CASSQYWGPRGYTF; d_gene: NA; abundance: NA; j_gene: TRBJ1-2; v_gene: TRBV5-8
CDR3nt: TGTGCCAGCAGCTTATGGGGGCCCTACGAGCAGTACTTC; CDR3aa: CASSLWGPYEQYF; d_gene: NA; abundance: NA; j_gene: TRBJ2-7; v_gene: TRBV7-9
CDR3nt: TGTGCCACCAGTGTGGGACAGGGAAATGAAAAACTGTTTTTT; CDR3aa: CATSVGQGNEKLFF; d_gene: TRBD1; abundance: NA; j_gene: TRBJ1-4; v_gene: TRBV24-1
CDR3nt: TGTGCCAGCAGCTTAGGACAGGGGGCTCAGCCCCAGCATTTT; CDR3aa: CASSLGQGAQPQHF; d_gene: TRBD1; abundance: few; j_gene: TRBJ1-5; v_gene: TRBV7-8
CDR3nt: TGTGCCACCAGTCGGGGGGGGAACCAAGAGACCCAGTACTTC; CDR3aa: CATSRGGNQETQYF; d_gene: TRBD2; abundance: NA; j_gene: TRBJ2-5; v_gene: TRBV24-1
CDR3nt: TGTGCCAGCAGCTCCAGACTGCCTCGGACAGGGGTGGCCGAGCAGTACTTC; CDR3aa: CASSSRLPRTGVAEQYF; d_gene: TRBD1; abundance: few; j_gene: TRBJ2-7; v_gene: TRBV7-9
CDR3nt: TGTGCCAGCAGCCAAGAAGACAGTTATAATTCACCCCTCCACTTT; CDR3aa: CASSQEDSYNSPLHF; d_gene: NA; abundance: NA; j_gene: TRBJ1-6; v_gene: TRBV3-1/TRBV3-2
CDR3nt: TGTGCCAGCAAACCCGGGACAGAAGATTCACCCCTCCACTTT; CDR3aa: CASKPGTEDSPLHF; d_gene: TRBD1; abundance: NA; j_gene: TRBJ1-6; v_gene: TRBV6-5
CDR3nt: TGTGCCAGCAGCCCCGGGACTATGAAGACCCAGTACTTC; CDR3aa: CASSPGTMKTQYF; d_gene: TRBD2; abundance: NA; j_gene: TRBJ2-5; v_gene: TRBV6-5
CDR3nt: TGTGCCAGCAGCTTACAGGGAGGGAGAAGCAATCAGCCCCAGCATTTT; CDR3aa: CASSLQGGRSNQPQHF; d_gene: NA; abundance: NA; j_gene: TRBJ1-5; v_gene: TRBV11-3
CDR3nt: TGCGCCAGCAGTGAAGGTGGCAGGGTGGACACTGAAGCTTTCTTT; CDR3aa: CASSEGGRVDTEAFF; d_gene: NA; abundance: NA; j_gene: TRBJ1-1; v_gene: TRBV10-1
CDR3nt: TGTGCCAGCAGCGTCTTCGCGGGGGGCTACGGGACCGGGGAGCTGTTTTTT; CDR3aa: CASSVFAGGYGTGELFF; d_gene: TRBD2; abundance: NA; j_gene: TRBJ2-2; v_gene: TRBV5-4
CDR3nt: TGCGCCAGCAGCCAAAACAGGGGGTACCAAGAGACCCAGTACTTC; CDR3aa: CASSQNRGYQETQYF; d_gene: TRBD1; abundance: NA; j_gene: TRBJ2-5; v_gene: TRBV4-3
CDR3nt: TGTGCCAGCAGATTCGGGGGGTTTTTCCACGAGCAGTACTTC; CDR3aa: CASRFGGFFHEQYF; d_gene: TRBD2; abundance: once; j_gene: TRBJ2-7; v_gene: TRBV11-2
CDR3nt: TGCGCCAGCAGTGAGTCGGGCCCTCTCTGGGGGGCCAACGTCCTGACTTTC; CDR3aa: CASSESGPLWGANVLTF; d_gene: NA; abundance: NA; j_gene: TRBJ2-6; v_gene: TRBV10-2
CDR3nt: TGTGCCAGCAGCCAAGATTGGGGACTAGCCCGGGAGCAGTACTTC; CDR3aa: CASSQDWGLAREQYF; d_gene: TRBD2; abundance: NA; j_gene: TRBJ2-7; v_gene: TRBV3-1/TRBV3-2
CDR3nt: TGTGCCAGCTCACCACCCGGACAGGGAAGCTCCTACGAGCAGTACTTC; CDR3aa: CASSPPGQGSSYEQYF; d_gene: TRBD1; abundance: NA; j_gene: TRBJ2-7; v_gene: TRBV18
CDR3nt: TGTGCCAGCAGTGAAGGTTTTGGGCAGTACGAGCAGTACTTC; CDR3aa: CASSEGFGQYEQYF; d_gene: NA; abundance: many; j_gene: TRBJ2-7; v_gene: TRBV6-1
CDR3nt: TGTGCCAGCAGTTCGGGACTCCCGGGGAACGAGCAGTACTTC; CDR3aa: CASSSGLPGNEQYF; d_gene: NA; abundance: NA; j_gene: TRBJ2-7; v_gene: TRBV27
CDR3nt: TGCGCCAGCAGCCAAGCTAGAGGGGGGGGGAAGCCCCAGCATTTT; CDR3aa: CASSQARGGGKPQHF; d_gene: NA; abundance: NA; j_gene: TRBJ1-5; v_gene: TRBV4-3
CDR3nt: TGTGCCATCAGATCCAGGGAAAACGACGAGCAGTACTTC; CDR3aa: CAIRSRENDEQYF; d_gene: NA; abundance: NA; j_gene: TRBJ2-7; v_gene: TRBV10-3
CDR3nt: TGTGCCAGCAGTTACGACGGCGGTGGAAACACCATATATTTT; CDR3aa: CASSYDGGGNTIYF; d_gene: NA; abundance: once; j_gene: TRBJ1-3; v_gene: TRBV6-2/TRBV6-3
CDR3nt: TGCGCCAGCAGCCTTAGCGGGGGGGGCTACAATGAGCAGTTCTTC; CDR3aa: CASSLSGGGYNEQFF; d_gene: TRBD2; abundance: NA; j_gene: TRBJ2-1; v_gene: TRBV5-1
CDR3nt: TGTGCCAGTAATCCCGGGACACCGCGTGAGCAGTTCTTC; CDR3aa: CASNPGTPREQFF; d_gene: NA; abundance: NA; j_gene: TRBJ2-1; v_gene: TRBV19
CDR3nt: TGTGCCACCTCGACAGGGAGAAACGAGCAGTACTTC; CDR3aa: CATSTGRNEQYF; d_gene: TRBD1; abundance: NA; j_gene: TRBJ2-7; v_gene: TRBV10-3
CDR3nt: TGTGCCAGCACCCCGGGACTTAGCACAGATACGCAGTATTTT; CDR3aa: CASTPGLSTDTQYF; d_gene: NA; abundance: NA; j_gene: TRBJ2-3; v_gene: TRBV9
CDR3nt: TGTGCCAGCAGATCGGAAGCTAGCGGGTTCTACGAGCAGTACTTC; CDR3aa: CASRSEASGFYEQYF; d_gene: TRBD2; abundance: NA; j_gene: TRBJ2-7; v_gene: TRBV28
CDR3nt: TGTGCCAGTAGTATCAGGGATAGCAATCAGCCCCAGCATTTT; CDR3aa: CASSIRDSNQPQHF; d_gene: NA; abundance: NA; j_gene: TRBJ1-5; v_gene: TRBV19
CDR3nt: TGTGCCAGCAGCGCAGGGGGTGAGGGCGCAGATACGCAGTATTTT; CDR3aa: CASSAGGEGADTQYF; d_gene: TRBD1; abundance: NA; j_gene: TRBJ2-3; v_gene: TRBV9